This T cell receptor beta chain was recovered during a study of blood T cell repertoires in COVID-19. The overall study: COVID-19 samples from acute and convalescent phases originated in the United States, Italy and Spain. PBMCs, B-cell-depleted T cells, or T cells were the source of the cDNA or gDNA that made up the material.

This CDR3 has 15 amino acids. The V segment lost 10 bases and the J segment 0 bases; nucleotides outside the gene matches: 7. Germline lookup yields CDR1 MDHEN and CDR2 SYDVKM. Source study methods: Estimates of nucleated cell counts were drawn from the amplification of reference gene primers. TCRdb keeps only in-frame clones here, not all; method: immunoSEQ multiplex PCR. V, J and clone size are those of that table, while D and trimming were read from the DNA. The sample consists of 70,000 to 95,000 clones, approximately 88% of them appearing once. The specimen was peripheral blood. This receptor was obtained from a man in his 70s with acute or convalescent COVID-19. J is TRBJ2-3 and V is TRBV28; 10 bases are a match to TRBD2. Written as DNA, the CDR3 is TGTGCCACCGGGGTAGCGGGAGGTAGCACAGATACGCAGTATTTT. Translating it yields CATGVAGGSTDTQYF.